This TCR beta chain was recovered during a study of early T cells in non-severe SARS-CoV-2 infection. Across the whole study: It was bulk RNA from unsorted whole blood that was sequenced, and the chains were unpaired.

This clonotype was counted a few times. Looked up from germline, CDR1 is KGHSH and CDR2 is LQKENI. V trimming: 2 bases; J trimming: 5 bases; junction bases outside the gene matches: 4. The CDR3 contains 15 residues. TCRdb reprocessed the 5' RACE reads via MiXCR and lists one record per CDR3 protein. The sample lists some 80,000 distinct CDR3 sequences; more than 10% were seen once. This clonotype was sampled from an adult who was a healthcare worker with PCR-confirmed SARS-CoV-2 infection or an uninfected control (not recorded which). The donor label of this sample is uncertain. This rearrangement joins TRBV18 to TRBJ1-1; 11 nucleotides match TRBD1. This sample comprised whole blood, obtained at baseline. CDR3 amino acids: CASSPGQGARTEAFF. For the CDR3, the DNA is TGTGCCAGCTCACCAGGACAGGGGGCAAGAACTGAAGCTTTCTTT.